This is a list of T cell receptor beta chains from one sample in a study of shared clonotypes between healthy human individuals. Assay used: immunoSEQ multiplex PCR; TCRdb lists only in-frame clones, some missing. Of 2 million to 3 million clones in the sample, approximately 94% are singletons; the top ten hold about 0.13%. Sample: naive CD4+ T cells sorted from blood. The receptors were gathered from a man aged 18 to 29 in good health. Each CDR3 is given with its conserved first and last residue. D genes are given only for firm matches. A clone size is listed for some rows: how often the clone was seen (once, few, many), or a class if it is expanded.

>.|TRBV5-1|TRBJ1-1|.
TGCGCCAGCAACACGGAACCAGCGATGAACACTGAAGCTTTCTTT
CASNTEPAMNTEAFF
>.|TRBV5-1|TRBJ1-5|TRBD1
TGCGCCAGCAGCCCTGACAGGGGTCAGCCCCAGCATTTT
CASSPDRGQPQHF
>.|TRBV7-9|TRBJ2-7|.
TGTGCCAGCAGCTTAGCGGACCTCTACGAGCAGTACTTC
CASSLADLYEQYF
>.|TRBV7-2|TRBJ2-5|.
TGTGCCAGCAGCTTAGTGGGACCAGTGGGTCAGACCCAGTACTTC
CASSLVGPVGQTQYF
>.|TRBV19|TRBJ2-5|TRBD1
TGTGCCAGTAGCCTACAGGGGGCGTGGGAGACCCAGTACTTC
CASSLQGAWETQYF
>.|TRBV2|TRBJ1-2|TRBD1
TGTGCCAGCAGGGCCGGACAGGGTGAAAGGGGCTACACCTTC
CASRAGQGERGYTF
>.|TRBV7-9|TRBJ2-2|.
TGTGCCAGCAGCTTCCAGGGAGACACCGGGGAGCTGTTTTTT
CASSFQGDTGELFF
>.|TRBV5-8|TRBJ1-2|.
TGTGCCAGCAGCTTGGAGGGCAGGGGTGGCTATGGCTACACCTTC
CASSLEGRGGYGYTF
>.|TRBV7-2|TRBJ1-5|.
TGTGCCAGCAGCGCCTTTGTTAGAGAGGGCAATCAGCCCCAGCATTTT
CASSAFVREGNQPQHF
>.|TRBV20-1|TRBJ2-2|.
TGCAGTGCTAGAGACGGCGGGGAGCTGTTTTTT
CSARDGGELFF
>.|TRBV29-1|TRBJ1-2|TRBD1
TGCAGCGTTACAGGGGTGGGGAACTATGGCTACACCTTC
CSVTGVGNYGYTF
>.|TRBV27|TRBJ2-5|.
TGTGCCAGCAGTTTAGAGGGGACGGGAGCCCAGTACTTC
CASSLEGTGAQYF
>.|TRBV14|TRBJ2-4|.
TGTGCCAGCAGCCAAGTGGCCGGGAAAGCCAAAAACATTCAGTACTTC
CASSQVAGKAKNIQYF
>.|TRBV6-5|TRBJ2-3|TRBD1
TGTGCCAGCAGGGGACAGGGACCAGATACGCAGTATTTT
CASRGQGPDTQYF
>.|TRBV18|TRBJ2-5|.
TGTGCCAGCGGACCGGCCCGGACGCAAGAGACCCAGTACTTC
CASGPARTQETQYF
>.|TRBV2|TRBJ1-4|.
TGTGCCAGCACCTTGGACCTCCGCGGGGAACTGTTTTTT
CASTLDLRGELFF
>.|TRBV6-5|TRBJ1-3|TRBD1
TGTGCCAGCAGACCTAGGGGGCGCGGGGGAAACACCATATATTTT
CASRPRGRGGNTIYF
>.|TRBV25-1|TRBJ1-3|.
TGTGCCAGCAGTCCGGCGGGGGCTGGGGGAAACACCATATATTTT
CASSPAGAGGNTIYF
>.|TRBV7-2|TRBJ2-7|.
TGTGCCAGCAGCTTTGGGCGACTGACAGGAAGCTCCTACGAGCAGTACTTC
CASSFGRLTGSSYEQYF
>.|TRBV19|TRBJ2-2|.
TGTGCCAGTACCCCCACACAGTCGAACACCGGGGAGCTGTTTTTT
CASTPTQSNTGELFF
>.|TRBV28|TRBJ2-7|TRBD1
TGTGCCGCTTCAGGGGGGACAGGGACCCCCTACGAGCAGTACTTC
CAASGGTGTPYEQYF
>.|TRBV6-1|TRBJ1-5|TRBD1
TGTGCCAGCAGCCAAAAGACAGGGGTTCAGCCCCAGCATTTT
CASSQKTGVQPQHF
>.|TRBV7-9|TRBJ2-7|.
TGTGCCAGCAGCCCGAGGGGCGGCTCCTACGAGCAGTACTTC
CASSPRGGSYEQYF
>.|TRBV19|TRBJ2-7|TRBD1
TGTGCCAGTAGTATAGGGACAGGGGTTTCCTACGAGCAGTACTTC
CASSIGTGVSYEQYF
>.|TRBV7-2|TRBJ2-3|.
TGTGCCAGCAGCTTGGATAGCGCGAAACGCACAGATACGCAGTATTTT
CASSLDSAKRTDTQYF
>.|TRBV6-5|TRBJ1-2|TRBD1
TGTGCCAGCAGTTACCCCGGACAGGGGGGGGGCTACACCTTC
CASSYPGQGGGYTF
>few|TRBV30|TRBJ1-4|TRBD1
TGTGCCTGGAGTTTACGGCAGGGGGCTAGGCTGTTTTTT
CAWSLRQGARLFF
>.|TRBV7-8|TRBJ1-4|.
TGTGCCAGCAGCTTTCGACAAGGGGGTAATGAAAAACTGTTTTTT
CASSFRQGGNEKLFF
>.|TRBV6-6|TRBJ1-1|.
TGTGCCAGCAGTCTACACTCGAACACTGAAGCTTTCTTT
CASSLHSNTEAFF
>.|TRBV9|TRBJ2-2|TRBD2
TGTGCCAGCAGCGTAGGGGGGAGACTAGCAGGCACCGGGGAGCTGTTTTTT
CASSVGGRLAGTGELFF
>.|TRBV14|TRBJ2-7|.
TGTGCCAGCAGCCAAGGGCGGGAGCAGTACTTC
CASSQGREQYF
>once|TRBV18|TRBJ1-2|TRBD1
TGTGCCAGCTCACCAGACCGTAGACAGGGAAGTAGTTATGGCTACACCTTC
CASSPDRRQGSSYGYTF
>.|TRBV2|TRBJ2-5|.
TGTGCCAGCAGTGAATTGGGGGAGGCCCAGTACTTC
CASSELGEAQYF
>once|TRBV18|TRBJ1-3|.
TGTGCCAGCTCACCCAACACGATGGCTATCGGAAACACCATATATTTT
CASSPNTMAIGNTIYF
>.|TRBV25-1|TRBJ2-3|.
TGTGCCAGCAGTGAACTGGGAGGCCCCACAGATACGCAGTATTTT
CASSELGGPTDTQYF
>.|TRBV18|TRBJ2-5|.
TGTGCCAGCTCACCTCAACTCGGGACTTCTAGGCAAGAGACCCAGTACTTC
CASSPQLGTSRQETQYF
>.|TRBV5-6|TRBJ2-4|TRBD1
TGTGCCAGCAGCGAAGGTGACAGGGGGAAAAACATTCAGTACTTC
CASSEGDRGKNIQYF
>.|TRBV11-3|TRBJ2-2|.
TGTGCCAGCAGCTTAGGGGGGCAGGACACCGGGGAGCTGTTTTTT
CASSLGGQDTGELFF
>.|TRBV5-1|TRBJ2-2|TRBD2
TGCGCCAGCAGCTCGGGAGGGGTGGCCGGGGAGCTGTTTTTT
CASSSGGVAGELFF
>few|TRBV4-3|TRBJ2-3|TRBD2
TGCGCCAGCAGCCCACAAAGCGGGAGTCACACAGATACGCAGTATTTT
CASSPQSGSHTDTQYF
>once|TRBV7-9|TRBJ1-2|.
TGTGCCAGCAGCCCCGACGTGGGTGGCTACACCTTC
CASSPDVGGYTF
>.|TRBV10-3|TRBJ2-7|.
TGTGCCATCAGGGGTCACTACGAGCAGTACTTC
CAIRGHYEQYF
>.|TRBV5-1|TRBJ1-1|.
TGCGCCAGCAGCTTGGAACCGGGGGGCCCTGAAGCTTTCTTT
CASSLEPGGPEAFF
>.|TRBV5-6|TRBJ1-6|.
TGTGCCAGCAGCCCACGTCGGGACCGCCGGGAGACACCCCTCCACTTT
CASSPRRDRRETPLHF
>.|TRBV7-9|TRBJ2-7|TRBD1
TGTGCCAGCAGCTTAGGCTACGCAGGGGGCTACGAGCAGTACTTC
CASSLGYAGGYEQYF
>.|TRBV5-4|TRBJ2-5|.
TGTGCCAGCAGCGCTAAGGCGGGGACGGCAGAGACCCAGTACTTC
CASSAKAGTAETQYF
>.|TRBV28|TRBJ1-3|TRBD1
TGTGCCAGCAGTTTAATGGGGACAGGAACCCACTCTGGAAACACCATATATTTT
CASSLMGTGTHSGNTIYF
>.|TRBV6-1|TRBJ1-4|.
TGTGCCAGCAGGGAACAGGGAGGACGTGAAAAACTGTTTTTT
CASREQGGREKLFF
>.|TRBV7-3|TRBJ2-7|.
TGTGCCAGCAGCTTCGGGACCAAGGGCTACGAGCAGTACTTC
CASSFGTKGYEQYF
>.|TRBV5-1|TRBJ1-1|.
TGCGCCAGCAGCTTTGGGACATCCAACATGAACACTGAAGCTTTCTTT
CASSFGTSNMNTEAFF
>.|TRBV6-5|TRBJ2-4|.
TGTGCCAGCAGTCGCAAAAACATTCAGTACTTC
CASSRKNIQYF